The 8 T cell receptor beta chains reported below all come from one sample, sequenced in a study of blood T cell repertoires in COVID-19. Clones were read by immunoSEQ multiplex PCR, and TCRdb kept only the in-frame ones, dropping some. Of roughly 150,000 clones in the sample, 80% to 90% were seen once. Sequencing input: peripheral blood. These receptors all come from a woman aged 45-59 years with acute or convalescent COVID-19.

The rearrangement joins TRBV6-2 or TRBV6-3 to TRBJ2-2; 9 bases fit TRBD2. The CDR3 totals 16 residues. Germline values: CDR1 MNHEY, CDR2 SVGEGT. The junction had 7 bases not matched to a gene; V was cut back by 2 bases and J by 6 bases. CDR3 nucleotides: TGTGCCAGCAGTTACCCGCGGGGGGGCGTCCCCGGGGAGCTGTTTTTT. It is translated as CASSYPRGGVPGELFF.

This chain uses TRBV6-9 with TRBJ2-3; 7 positions agree with TRBD2. The CDR3 spans 17 residues. Germline assignment: CDR1 MNHGY and CDR2 SVAAGI. V lost 7 bases and J lost 1; bases outside the gene matches: 14. This chain's CDR3 is CASTRTILARRTDTQYF. The DNA for the CDR3 is TGTGCCAGCACCCGAACTATACTAGCGCGTCGCACAGATACGCAGTATTTT.

This chain links TRBV29-1 with TRBJ1-2; D remains ambiguous. V lost 5 bases, J lost 4 bases, and 5 bases lay in between. This CDR3 comprises 10 residues. Per germline, CDR1 SQVTM and CDR2 ANQGSEA. The CDR3 nucleotides read TGCAGCGTTTACAGCTATGGCTACACCTTC. Protein product: CSVYSYGYTF.

The V gene is TRBV27, the J gene TRBJ1-2, with D perhaps TRBD1 (5 bases). Trimming cost V 3 bases and J 2 bases, with 13 bases left between them. The CDR3 is 15 residues long. Germline CDR1 is MNHEY and CDR2 is SMNVEV (reference sequence). The chain's CDR3 is CASSFGGTVNYGYTF. The CDR3 DNA is TGTGCCAGCAGTTTTGGGGGGACCGTCAACTATGGCTACACCTTC.

The chain is built from TRBV9 and TRBJ1-2; 8 bases map to TRBD1. Germline CDR1 SGDLS, CDR2 YYNGEE. The CDR3 contains 15 residues. V gave up 4 bases and J gave up 2 bases; unmatched junction bases: 7. Here the CDR3 reads CASSLWDRPNYGYTF. The CDR3, as DNA: TGTGCCAGCAGCCTATGGGACAGGCCCAACTATGGCTACACCTTC.

J is TRBJ1-1 and V is TRBV19, with 8 bases aligning to TRBD1. There are 14 residues in the CDR3. The junction had 2 bases not matched to a gene; V was cut back by 3 bases and J by 2 bases. Germline CDR1 is LNHDA and CDR2 is SQIVND (reference sequence). This chain's CDR3 is CASSMGQVNTEAFF. In DNA, the CDR3 is TGTGCCAGTAGTATGGGACAGGTAAACACTGAAGCTTTCTTT.

In this sample, this clone turned up once. The rearrangement uses TRBV4-3 and TRBJ1-2, with a weak D call TRBD1 (6 bases). The CDR3 is made up of 13 amino acids. The germline V gene encodes CDR1 LGHNA and CDR2 YSLEER. V was pared by 1 base and J by 3 bases, with 6 bases between. This CDR3 is CASSQAGDYGYTF. For the CDR3, the DNA is TGCGCCAGCAGCCAAGCAGGGGACTATGGCTACACCTTC.

The CDR3 coding sequence is TGTGCCAGCAGTTACCGTCGAGGCTCTGGCTACACCTTC. It translates to CASSYRRGSGYTF. The rearrangement links TRBV6-6 to TRBJ1-2; D not resolved. V lost 2 bases and J 7 bases, leaving 11 bases between the germline ends. This CDR3 is 13 amino acids long. Per the germline V gene, CDR1 is MNHNY and CDR2 is SVGAGI (reference sequence).